These 18 T cell receptor beta chains share one sample of origin, sequenced in a study of blood T cell repertoires in COVID-19. Using immunoSEQ multiplex PCR, the repertoire was profiled, and TCRdb retains in-frame clones only, with some absent. This sample has 250,000 or so clones; more than 75% occur once, and the top ten carry 6.6%. Sample: PBMCs or T cells enriched from blood (not recorded which). The origin of the receptors is a woman aged 45 to 65 who had been exposed to COVID-19.

This chain links TRBV7-8 with TRBJ1-2, with 8 bases aligning to TRBD1. This CDR3 has 14 residues. V trimming: 4 bases; J trimming: 5 bases; junction bases outside the gene matches: 6. The germline CDR1 and CDR2 sequences are SGHVS and FQNEAQ. The CDR3 DNA sequence: TGTGCCAGCAGCTCCGGTGACAGGGGATATGGCTACACCTTC. Protein sequence: CASSSGDRGYGYTF.

The chain combines TRBV2 with TRBJ1-4; a possible D gene is TRBD1 (6 bases). Germline assignment: CDR1 SNHLY and CDR2 FYNNEI. This CDR3 has 16 amino acids. V shed 6 bases and J shed 6 bases, with 20 bases lying between them. CDR3 DNA sequence: TGTGCCAGCAGGGACCCGGAGGCAGGGGATTATGAAAAACTGTTTTTT. Translation: CASRDPEAGDYEKLFF.

In this sample, this clone turned up once. The chain couples TRBV19 to TRBJ2-1; 14 bases agree with TRBD2. Germline lookup yields CDR1 LNHDA and CDR2 SQIVND (reference sequence). The CDR3 loop spans 14 amino acids. The V and J ends lost 7 bases and 9 bases, in that order; junction bases with no gene match: 5. This chain's CDR3 is CASMTSGGAGEQFF. CDR3 nucleotide sequence: TGTGCCAGTATGACTAGCGGGGGGGCGGGTGAGCAGTTCTTC. The full variable domain, in which reference TRBV19 and TRBJ2-1 provide the parts outside the CDR3, is DGGITQSPKYLFRKEGQNVTLSCEQNLNHDAMYWYRQDPGQGLRLIYYSQIVNDFQKGDIAEGYSVSREKKESFPLTVTSAQKNPTAFYLCASMTSGGAGEQFFGPGTRLTVL.

The CDR3 reads CASGRTATDTQYF. The CDR3 DNA reads TGTGCCAGCGGGCGGACAGCCACAGATACGCAGTATTTT. V and J are TRBV25-1 and TRBJ2-3; D is perhaps TRBD1 (6 bases). The CDR3 contains 13 residues. Germline assignment: CDR1 MGHDK and CDR2 SYGVNS. V was cut by 8 bases and J by 2 bases, with 11 bases left in between.

This chain connects TRBV6-1 to TRBJ2-7; D perhaps matches TRBD2 (6 bases). CDR3 length: 15 amino acids. The germline gives CDR1 MNHNS, CDR2 SASEGT. Trimming pared 1 base from V and 3 bases from J, leaving 13 bases between. CDR3 in amino acids: CASSEGWDFLYEQYF. CDR3 coding DNA: TGTGCCAGCAGTGAAGGGTGGGACTTCCTCTACGAGCAGTACTTC.

This chain connects TRBV2 to TRBJ1-2; 9 bases match TRBD1. J was trimmed by 12 bases and V by 3 bases; bases with no gene match: 5. The germline V gene encodes CDR1 SNHLY and CDR2 FYNNEI. CDR3 length: 12 residues. The CDR3 is CASSEGQGSDTF. CDR3 bases: TGTGCCAGCAGTGAGGGACAGGGAAGCGACACCTTC.

This chain links TRBV5-1 with TRBJ1-3; D not certain. Germline V gene lookup returns CDR1 SGHRS and CDR2 YFSETQ. This CDR3 spans 15 amino acids. Trimming cost V 3 bases and J 4 bases, with 14 bases left between them. The DNA of the CDR3 is TGCGCCAGCAGCTCGCCGCGTTCTTGGGGAAACACCATATATTTT. Its translation is CASSSPRSWGNTIYF. The whole variable domain, remainder taken from reference TRBV5-1 and TRBJ1-3, is KAGVTQTPRYLIKTRGQQVTLSCSPISGHRSVSWYQQTPGQGLQFLFEYFSETQRNKGNFPGRFSGRQFSNSRSEMNVSTLELGDSALYLCASSSPRSWGNTIYFGEGSWLTVV.

This chain connects TRBV11-2 to TRBJ2-5; D gene uncertain. CDR3 length: 11 amino acids. The V gene's germline CDR1 is SGHAT and CDR2 FQNNGV. Trimming removed 7 bases from V and 3 bases from J, with 6 bases in between. The CDR3 sequence is CASTSKETQYF. The DNA of the CDR3 is TGTGCCAGCACCTCTAAAGAGACCCAGTACTTC.

This chain links TRBV7-2 with TRBJ2-5; the match to TRBD2 covers 8 bases. Losses at the gene ends were 1 base for V and 4 bases for J; bases not matched to a gene: 5. The CDR3 loop spans 15 amino acids. Germline CDR1 and CDR2: SGHTA and FQGNSA. The DNA of the CDR3 is TGTGCCAGCAGCTTAGAACGGGGGGGAGGAGAGACCCAGTACTTC. Its protein is CASSLERGGGETQYF.

This chain links TRBV19 with TRBJ1-5, with D unclear. Germline V CDR1 and CDR2: LNHDA, SQIVND (reference sequence). V lost 5 bases and J 3 bases, leaving 8 bases between the germline ends. CDR3 length equals 13 residues. The CDR3 sequence is CASSWSVNQPQHF. In DNA form, the CDR3 reads TGTGCCAGTAGTTGGTCAGTCAATCAGCCCCAGCATTTT.

The chain is built from TRBV30 and TRBJ2-7; D is perhaps TRBD2 (5 bases). The V end lost 0 bases, the J end lost 7 bases, and 10 bases lay between the germline ends. CDR3 length: 12 amino acids. Germline lookup yields CDR1 GTSNPN and CDR2 SVGIG (reference sequence). CDR3 amino acids: CAWSVLAGEQYF. For the CDR3, the DNA is TGTGCCTGGAGTGTTCTAGCTGGAGAGCAGTACTTC.

The chain couples TRBV29-1 to TRBJ2-5, with D perhaps matching TRBD2 (6 bases). CDR1 and CDR2 (germline): SQVTM, ANQGSEA. This CDR3 spans 15 amino acids. V was cut by 7 bases and J by 5 bases, with 23 bases left in between. The CDR3 nucleotides read TGCAGCGCCCAATACGGGACTGTTCCTGGGGAGACCCAGTACTTC. This sequence encodes CSAQYGTVPGETQYF.

The genes are TRBV6-5 and TRBJ1-1; TRBD1 might be the D (5 bases). The CDR3 is 14 residues long. Trimming removed 4 bases at V and 7 bases at J, with 16 bases between. CDR1 is MNHEY and CDR2 is SVGAGI in the germline V gene. The DNA of the CDR3 is TGTGCCAGCAGTTCTACTGCAGGGCTTCTTGAAGCTTTCTTT. Protein product: CASSSTAGLLEAFF.

This rearrangement joins TRBV4-1 to TRBJ2-1; 10 bases match TRBD2. V lost 4 bases and J lost 7; bases outside the gene matches: 7. Looked up from germline, CDR1 is MGHRA and CDR2 is YSYEKL. The CDR3 length is 15 residues. CDR3 sequence reads: CASSLSGGPGNEQFF. As DNA, the CDR3 is TGCGCCAGCAGCCTTAGCGGGGGGCCGGGGAATGAGCAGTTCTTC.

The chain employs TRBV7-2 and TRBJ1-2; 8 positions match TRBD1. Per germline, CDR1 SGHTA and CDR2 FQGNSA. The CDR3 runs to 14 residues. The V and J ends lost 2 bases and 7 bases, in that order; junction bases with no gene match: 6. The CDR3 sequence is CASSLRAQGGGYTF. The CDR3 DNA sequence: TGTGCCAGCAGCTTAAGGGCACAGGGGGGTGGCTACACCTTC. Filled out from reference TRBV7-2 and TRBJ1-2, the complete variable domain reads GAGVSQSPSNKVTEKGKDVELRCDPISGHTALYWYRQSLGQGLEFLIYFQGNSAPDKSGLPSDRFSAERTGGSVSTLTIQRTQQEDSAVYLCASSLRAQGGGYTFGSGTRLTVV.

This chain links TRBV27 with TRBJ2-7, with 12 bases identical to TRBD2. CDR3 length: 15 residues. In germline, CDR1 is MNHEY, CDR2 SMNVEV (reference sequence). Trimming removed 3 bases from V and 5 bases from J; junction bases left unmatched: 5. CDR3 loop: CASSLSSGGAHEQYF. DNA of the CDR3: TGTGCCAGCAGTTTGTCTAGCGGGGGGGCCCACGAGCAGTACTTC.

The J gene is TRBJ2-1, the V gene TRBV7-6; 9 bases align to TRBD2. Trimming took 0 bases from V and 2 from J; bases not matched to a gene: 2. CDR3 size: 16 residues. CDR1 is SGHVS, CDR2 FNYEAQ, per germline. The CDR3 sequence: CASSLAGGGAYNEQFF. CDR3 DNA sequence: TGTGCCAGCAGCTTAGCGGGCGGGGGGGCCTACAATGAGCAGTTCTTC.

CDR3 DNA sequence: TGTGCCAGCAGCCGCTCCGGAGGGGTCAAAAGCGAGCAGTACTTC. Amino acid sequence: CASSRSGGVKSEQYF. The rearrangement uses TRBV6-5 and TRBJ2-7; possibly TRBD2 for D (6 bases). The germline V gene encodes CDR1 MNHEY and CDR2 SVGAGI. The CDR3 is 15 residues long. Trimming took 6 bases from V and 6 from J, leaving 21 bases between them.